The next 28 T cell receptor beta chains were all read from a single sample in a study of T-cell memory formation after mild COVID-19 (dated by TCRdb to the early 2020s). The library was made by 5' RACE. TCRdb lists the instrument as Illumina NovaSeq 6000. The public sequencing data were trimmed at Q25 with fastp and processed into clonotypes with MiXCR by TCRdb, which kept only in-frame beta chains. For every CDR3 protein sequence, its rows merge into one entry that carries the most common genes and DNA. The table for this sample lists roughly 300,000 distinct CDR3 sequences; about 17% of them were counted only once. Roughly 23% of the sample comes from the top ten. Sequencing was carried out using PBMCs or a T cell subset sorted from them (not recorded which). The receptors derive from a man aged 18 to 35 who had mild COVID-19 (a few samples of this study predate the infection). The sample titles of this study are shuffled in the database, so cell type and time point are left out; the donor was told from shared clones.

This clonotype was found many times. The chain combines TRBV11-3 with TRBJ2-1, with TRBD2 matching over 7 bases. The CDR3 is 14 amino acids. CDR1 and CDR2 (germline): SGHNT, YENEEA. V was pared by 3 bases and J by 6 bases, with 5 bases of the junction left unmatched. Here the CDR3 reads CASSLMSGANEQFF. The CDR3 nucleotides read TGTGCCAGCAGCTTGATGAGCGGGGCCAATGAGCAGTTCTTC.

V is TRBV20-1 and J is TRBJ1-2; TRBD1 is a possible D gene (5 bases). The CDR3 consists of 15 residues. V was pared by 6 bases and J by 0 bases, with 17 bases between. Germline V gene data show CDR1 as DFQATT and CDR2 as SNEGSKA (reference sequence). The CDR3, as DNA: TGCAGTGCCGAGGGACTCCCGGGGTCTAACTATGGCTACACCTTC. Amino acids: CSAEGLPGSNYGYTF.

This chain uses TRBV3-1 with TRBJ2-2; D uncertain. The ends were cut back, 4 bases at V and 8 bases at J, with 8 bases in the middle. The CDR3 has 12 amino acids. Per germline, CDR1 LGHDT and CDR2 YNNKEL (reference sequence). Here the CDR3 DNA reads TGTGCCAGCAGCCCGCGGATTGGGGAGCTGTTTTTT. Residues: CASSPRIGELFF.

This clonotype has only a few counts. This chain links TRBV4-2 with TRBJ1-1; D not certain. The CDR3 totals 14 residues. The V end was cut by 3 bases, the J end by 6 bases, with 14 bases between. Germline V lookup: CDR1 LGHNA, CDR2 YNFKEQ. The CDR3 region is CASSHERASAEAFF. The CDR3 DNA follows: TGTGCCAGCAGCCACGAAAGGGCGAGCGCTGAAGCTTTCTTT.

This clonotype was observed a few times. The CDR3 region has the DNA TGTGCCAGCAGCCATGCGGGGGACAGGTCGAAATGGTCGGCTTTCTTT. Its translation: CASSHAGDRSKWSAFF. The chain has TRBV7-9 and TRBJ1-1; 8 bases are shared with TRBD1. The CDR3 has 16 residues. V lost 5 bases and J lost 11; bases outside the gene matches: 19. CDR1 and CDR2 from the germline V gene are SEHNR and FQNEAQ (reference sequence).

This clonotype was counted between two and nine times. The chain couples TRBV11-2 to TRBJ1-6, with a weak D call TRBD1 (6 bases). In germline, CDR1 is SGHAT, CDR2 FQNNGV. Trimming removed 5 bases from V and 3 bases from J, with 8 bases in between. The CDR3 is 14 amino acids. The CDR3 region is CASSGQSYNSPLHF. CDR3 nucleotide sequence: TGTGCCAGCAGCGGACAGAGCTATAATTCACCCCTCCACTTT.

The chain combines TRBV4-3 with TRBJ2-7, with 9 bases lining up with TRBD1. CDR3 size: 18 residues. With 0 bases clipped from V and 4 bases from J, the junction kept 13 bases outside the gene matches. Germline V lookup: CDR1 LGHNA, CDR2 YSLEER. CDR3 residues: CASSQDSLRTGVKYEQYF. The CDR3 nucleotides are TGCGCCAGCAGCCAAGATAGTCTTAGGACAGGGGTAAAGTACGAGCAGTACTTC.

This clonotype was seen only a few times. The chain uses TRBV12-3 or TRBV12-4 and TRBJ2-1; the D gene is possibly TRBD2 (6 bases). Trimming shortened V by 2 bases and J by 4 bases, and 9 bases separated the two germline ends. There are 14 residues in the CDR3. In DNA, the CDR3 is TGTGCCAGCAGTTTAAGGGGACTTTACAATGAGCAGTTCTTC. Residues: CASSLRGLYNEQFF.

The chain recombines TRBV19 with TRBJ2-7; 10 bases are shared with TRBD2. Looked up from germline, CDR1 is LNHDA and CDR2 is SQIVND (reference sequence). The CDR3 has 13 residues. Losses at the gene ends were 5 bases for V and 6 bases for J; bases not matched to a gene: 4. CDR3 bases: TGTGCCAGTAGTCCGGGACTAGCGACCGAGCAGTACTTC. This gives the protein CASSPGLATEQYF.

This clonotype appeared many times. This chain links TRBV6-1 with TRBJ2-7, with TRBD1 matching over 7 bases. Germline loops: CDR1 MNHNS, CDR2 SASEGT. The CDR3 is 14 residues long. V lost 1 base to trimming and J lost 0 bases; unmatched junction nucleotides: 0. The CDR3 is CASSEGDSSYEQYV. In DNA, the CDR3 is TGTGCCAGCAGTGAAGGGGACAGCTCCTACGAGCAGTACGTC.

This clonotype was counted only a few times. The V and J genes are TRBV9 and TRBJ2-5; TRBD2 matches 8 bases. The V and J ends lost 0 bases and 0 bases, in that order; junction bases with no gene match: 1. Germline CDR1 and CDR2: SGDLS and YYNGEE. CDR3 length equals 15 residues. The CDR3 loop is CASSVAAGDQETQYF. CDR3 nucleotides: TGTGCCAGCAGCGTAGCAGCGGGGGACCAAGAGACCCAGTACTTC.

This rearrangement joins TRBV7-6 to TRBJ1-1, with D possibly being TRBD1 (5 bases). The germline V gene has CDR1 SGHVS and CDR2 FNYEAQ. V lost 2 bases and J lost 7, with 14 bases in between. This CDR3 has 14 residues. CDR3 residues: CASSLSMRGGEAFF. CDR3 DNA sequence: TGTGCCAGCAGCTTAAGTATGAGGGGAGGTGAAGCTTTCTTT.

The gene calls are TRBV4-1 and TRBJ2-7; 7 positions agree with TRBD2. Germline V gene data show CDR1 as MGHRA and CDR2 as YSYEKL. This CDR3 contains 14 residues. Trimming removed 0 bases from V and 1 base from J; junction bases left unmatched: 0. In DNA, the CDR3 is TGCGCCAGCAGCCAAGACGGGGGGTCCTACGAGCAGTACGTC. Amino acids: CASSQDGGSYEQYV.

As regards this clonotype: One junction end does not reproduce the germline sequence, and a read error may be involved. The V and J genes are TRBV6-1 and TRBJ2-2; D is unclear. CDR3 length: 13 residues. Germline V gives CDR1 MNHNS, CDR2 SASEGT. CDR3 amino acids: CASRTTNTGELFF. The DNA of the CDR3 is TGTGCCAGCAGAACGACGAACACCGGTGAGCTGTTTTTT.

In this sample, this clonotype turned up many times. The chain has TRBV25-1 and TRBJ1-5; D not certain. Germline V lookup: CDR1 MGHDK, CDR2 SYGVNS. The CDR3 is made up of 16 amino acids. With 2 bases removed from V and 0 bases from J, the gap between germline ends came to 11 bases. In DNA form, the CDR3 reads TGTGCCAGCAGTGAAACAGCCAGTCTTAGCAATCAGCCCCAGCATTTT. Its protein is CASSETASLSNQPQHF.

This clonotype was picked up a small number of times. The V and J genes are TRBV7-7 and TRBJ2-1; D might be TRBD1 (5 bases). Germline CDR1 SSHAT, CDR2 FNYEAQ (reference sequence). This CDR3 has 15 amino acids. V lost 5 bases, J lost 0 bases, and 11 bases lay in between. The CDR3 protein is CASSIDSSSYNEQFF. In DNA, the CDR3 is TGTGCCAGCAGCATAGACAGTAGCTCCTACAATGAGCAGTTCTTC. Supplemented by reference TRBV7-7 and TRBJ2-1, the full variable domain reads GAGVSQSPRYKVTKRGQDVTLRCDPISSHATLYWYQQALGQGPEFLTYFNYEAQPDKSGLPSDRFSAERPEGSISTLTIQRTEQRDSAMYRCASSIDSSSYNEQFFGPGTRLTVL.

The V gene is TRBV19, the J gene TRBJ2-1, with D possibly being TRBD2 (5 bases). Germline V lookup: CDR1 LNHDA, CDR2 SQIVND (reference sequence). Trimming stripped 8 bases from V and 6 bases from J, with 11 bases between. This CDR3 region has 12 residues. CDR3 DNA: TGTGCCAGTCTGGGAGTTCCCAATGAGCAGTTCTTC. This gives the protein CASLGVPNEQFF.

The V call is TRBV12-3 or TRBV12-4, the J call TRBJ2-7; TRBD1 might be the D (6 bases). There are 13 residues in the CDR3. Deletions cut 4 bases from V and 3 bases from J, with 10 bases between. CDR3 region: CASSSTGYYEQYV. CDR3 nucleotide sequence: TGTGCCAGCAGTTCGACAGGTTACTACGAGCAGTACGTC.

The V gene is TRBV20-1, the J gene TRBJ2-3; D possibly matches TRBD1 or TRBD2 (6 bases each). Germline V gene sequence: CDR1 DFQATT, CDR2 SNEGSKA (reference sequence). The CDR3 consists of 16 residues. Trimming stripped 3 bases from V and 4 bases from J, with 20 bases between. In DNA form, the CDR3 reads TGCAGTGCTAGTCCGGGCTCCGGGGGCCTCGCAGATACGCAGTATTTT. Its translation is CSASPGSGGLADTQYF.

A few counts support this clonotype. V usage is TRBV5-1 and J usage is TRBJ1-2, with unresolved D. CDR1 SGHRS and CDR2 YFSETQ come from the germline V gene. Trimming shortened V by 7 bases and J by 3 bases, and 10 bases separated the two germline ends. The CDR3 is made up of 12 amino acids. CDR3 bases: TGCGCCAGCGGTGACGGACACTATGGCTACACCTTC. Translated, it gives CASGDGHYGYTF.

This clonotype occurred a few times. J is TRBJ2-7 and V is TRBV29-1, with 9 bases identical to TRBD1. CDR1 is SQVTM, CDR2 ANQGSEA, per germline. Trimming at V came to 5 bases and at J to 2 bases, leaving 4 bases not matched to a gene. CDR3 length: 13 residues. CDR3 DNA: TGCAGCGTTTGGGACAGGGCCCCCTACGAGCAGTACTTC. Its translation is CSVWDRAPYEQYF.

This clonotype was counted a few times. The chain employs TRBV5-1 and TRBJ1-6, with 11 bases that match TRBD1. The CDR3 is 14 amino acids. V trimming: 5 bases; J trimming: 10 bases; junction bases outside the gene matches: 5. The germline CDR1 and CDR2 sequences are SGHRS and YFSETQ. The CDR3 DNA reads as TGCGCCAGCAGGGCCGGGACAGGGGGGTCACCCCTCCACTTT. Translation: CASRAGTGGSPLHF.

In DNA, the CDR3 is TGTGCCAGCAGTTATGGAATAGGGGGCTACGAGCAGTACTTC. Translating gives CASSYGIGGYEQYF. This chain joins TRBV6-5 and TRBJ2-7; a possible D gene is TRBD1 (6 bases). V shed 3 bases and J shed 3 bases, with 12 bases lying between them. This CDR3 is 14 amino acids long. CDR1 is MNHEY, CDR2 SVGAGI, per germline.

This clonotype has just a few counts. This chain uses TRBV6-2 or TRBV6-3 with TRBJ2-5; D not certain. CDR1 and CDR2 (germline): MNHEY, SVGEGT. Trimming cost V 2 bases and J 0 bases, with 13 bases left between them. The CDR3 loop spans 16 amino acids. In nucleotides, the CDR3 is TGTGCCAGCAGTTACGGACCTCCCGGCCACCAAGAGACCCAGTACTTC. Amino acids: CASSYGPPGHQETQYF.

The DNA of the CDR3 is TGTGCCAGCAGCGCCTACGGGGAGCTGTTTTTT. It is translated as CASSAYGELFF. This chain connects TRBV7-6 to TRBJ2-2; D is unclear. This CDR3 has 11 residues. V lost 5 bases to trimming and J lost 7 bases, with 5 bases between them. Germline V lookup: CDR1 SGHVS, CDR2 FNYEAQ.

CDR3 residues: CASSSIGGAGELFF. CDR3 nucleotides: TGTGCCAGCAGCTCCATAGGGGGGGCCGGGGAGCTGTTTTTT. The genes are TRBV7-3 and TRBJ2-2, with D possibly TRBD2 on 7 matching bases. Trimming stripped 4 bases from V and 6 bases from J, with 12 bases between. The CDR3 contains 14 residues. Germline CDR1 reads SGHTA; CDR2 reads FQGTGA.

The chain has TRBV24-1 and TRBJ1-2, with 9 bases matching TRBD1. V was clipped by 4 bases and J by 8 bases; unmatched bases: 7. Germline lookup yields CDR1 KGHDR and CDR2 SFDVKD. CDR3 length: 14 residues. CDR3 amino acids: CATSEPDRGDGYTF. The CDR3 DNA follows: TGTGCCACCAGTGAACCGGACAGGGGTGACGGCTACACCTTC.

V usage is TRBV5-1 and J usage is TRBJ1-1, with 7 bases aligning to TRBD1. The V segment lost 2 bases and the J segment 3 bases; nucleotides outside the gene matches: 1. The CDR3 runs 13 residues. From germline, CDR1 is SGHRS and CDR2 YFSETQ. The CDR3 DNA sequence: TGCGCCAGCAGCTTTACAGGGGACACTGAAGCTTTCTTT. Translated, it gives CASSFTGDTEAFF.